A selection of T cell receptor beta chains follows, all from one sample in a study of OX40 agonist ivuxolimab in advanced cancers. Only in-frame clones appear in the TCRdb table, and some are missing; sequencing was by immunoSEQ multiplex PCR. This sample has 90,000 to 120,000 clones, with 85% to 95% found just once. Here the sequenced sample was CD4+ or CD8+ T cells sorted from blood, taken in a trial of the OX40 agonist ivuxolimab. The receptors were sampled from an adult with an advanced solid tumor such as melanoma, head and neck, liver or kidney cancer. Each CDR3 is given with its conserved first and last residue. D genes are given only for firm matches. Rows give clone size only sometimes, using once, few, many, or a class for an expanded clone.

size | D | J | V | DNA | CDR3
NA | NA | TRBJ1-4 | TRBV9 | TGTGCCAGCAGCGTAGCTTCAGCGACTAATGAAAAACTGTTTTTT | CASSVASATNEKLFF
NA | TRBD2 | TRBJ2-2 | TRBV6-5 | TGTGCCACCTCTAGCGGGAGGGGGTACACCGGGGAGCTGTTTTTT | CATSSGRGYTGELFF
NA | NA | TRBJ1-4 | TRBV28 | TGTGCCAGCAGCTTCCCCGCGACAGCTAATGAGGAACTGTTTTTT | CASSFPATANEELFF
NA | NA | TRBJ1-4 | TRBV19 | TGTGCCAGCAGATCCCTTTCGGGTACGAAGAATGAAAAACTGTTTTTT | CASRSLSGTKNEKLFF
NA | TRBD1 | TRBJ2-7 | TRBV5-1 | TGCGCCAGCAGTGACGGACAGGAACCATCCTACGAGCAGTACTTC | CASSDGQEPSYEQYF
once | TRBD2 | TRBJ2-3 | TRBV5-4 | TGTGCCAGCAGCTCCCCCCTAGGCGGGAGGGCCGTTACAGATACGCAGTATTTT | CASSSPLGGRAVTDTQYF
NA | NA | TRBJ2-3 | TRBV18 | TGTGCCAGCTCACCCACGGGCACTTACACAGATACGCAGTATTTT | CASSPTGTYTDTQYF
NA | NA | TRBJ1-1 | TRBV5-1 | TGCGCCAGCAGCTTCCGGGCGTCAGGGATGGTCACTGAAGCTTTCTTT | CASSFRASGMVTEAFF
NA | TRBD1 | TRBJ2-1 | TRBV28 | TGTGCCAGCACCCTCGGGACAGGGGATGAGCAGTTCTTC | CASTLGTGDEQFF
NA | NA | TRBJ2-1 | TRBV7-3 | TGTGCCAGCAGCTTAACTGGCGGGGCAGGTCAGGGTGAGCAGTTCTTC | CASSLTGGAGQGEQFF
NA | TRBD2 | TRBJ2-2 | TRBV9 | TGTGCCAGCAGCGGAAGCGGGACTAGCGGCACCGGGGAGCTGTTTTTT | CASSGSGTSGTGELFF
NA | TRBD2 | TRBJ2-3 | TRBV28 | TGTGCCAGTTTTAGGGGACTAGCGGGAGGGGGCACAGATACGCAGTATTTT | CASFRGLAGGGTDTQYF
few | NA | TRBJ2-1 | TRBV5-3 | TGTGCCAGAAGCCTCGGGACCAATAATAGCTCCTACAATGAGCAGTTCTTC | CARSLGTNNSSYNEQFF
NA | TRBD1 | TRBJ1-5 | TRBV14 | TGTGCCCCGCGGATGGGACAGAACAATCAGCCCCAGCATTTT | CAPRMGQNNQPQHF
NA | TRBD1 | TRBJ2-4 | TRBV7-9 | TGTGCCAGCTCCGGACAGGGGGCGGACAAAAACATTCAGTACTTC | CASSGQGADKNIQYF
NA | NA | TRBJ2-2 | TRBV7-2 | TGTGCCAGCAGCTTGACAGGCACCGGGGAGCTGTTTTTT | CASSLTGTGELFF
NA | NA | TRBJ1-4 | TRBV7-9 | TGTGCCAGCAGTGGGAGCAGGCGATCTGAAAAACTGTTTTTT | CASSGSRRSEKLFF
NA | TRBD1 | TRBJ2-5 | TRBV6-5 | TGTGCCAGCAGTTACCCGGGACAGCAAGAGACCCAGTACTTC | CASSYPGQQETQYF
NA | NA | TRBJ2-6 | TRBV18 | TGTGCCAGCTCCAACATGATCGTCGGTGGGGCCAACGTCCTGACTTTC | CASSNMIVGGANVLTF
NA | TRBD1 | TRBJ2-6 | TRBV6-5 | TGTGCCAGCACGCTACAGGGGACTGGGGCCAACGTCCTGACTTTC | CASTLQGTGANVLTF
few | NA | TRBJ2-7 | TRBV5-1 | TGCGCCAGCAGCTTTGCTCCGTTCTACGAGCAGTACTTC | CASSFAPFYEQYF
NA | NA | TRBJ2-7 | TRBV4-2 | TGTGCCAGCAGCCAAGGGGGTTTGTACGAGCAGTACTTC | CASSQGGLYEQYF
few | NA | TRBJ1-5 | TRBV27 | TGTGCCAGCATGGGGGGCGGCAATCAGCCCCAGCATTTT | CASMGGGNQPQHF
once | TRBD1 | TRBJ2-1 | TRBV5-1 | TGCGCCAGCAGCTTCACCCCCCCGGGACAGGGGTCCGATGAGCAGTTCTTC | CASSFTPPGQGSDEQFF
NA | NA | TRBJ2-7 | TRBV7-8 | TGTGCCAGCAGCTTACGCGGGGCCGCGGACTACGAGCAGTACTTC | CASSLRGAADYEQYF
NA | NA | TRBJ1-5 | TRBV21-1 | TGTGCCAGCAGCCTCCGAAGGGACAGGGGATTCCCGGCCCAGCATTTT | CASSLRRDRGFPAQHF
NA | TRBD1 | TRBJ1-2 | TRBV28 | TGTGCCAGCAGTTCGGGACAGTTGAGCTATGGCTACACCTTC | CASSSGQLSYGYTF
NA | TRBD2 | TRBJ2-1 | TRBV2 | TGTGCCAGCAGGCCAGCGGGAGGTCAGGGTGAGCAGTTCTTC | CASRPAGGQGEQFF
NA | TRBD2 | TRBJ2-2 | TRBV5-1 | TGCGCCAGCAGCATGCCGGGACTAGCGGGAGGGCCAAACACCGGGGAGCTGTTTTTT | CASSMPGLAGGPNTGELFF
NA | NA | TRBJ2-5 | TRBV11-2 | TGTGCCAGCAGCTTTGGGCAGGAAGAGACCCAGTACTTC | CASSFGQEETQYF
NA | TRBD2 | TRBJ2-7 | TRBV7-8 | TGTGCCAGCAGCCCACCAAGCGGGAGTAGGTTCGAGCAGTACTTC | CASSPPSGSRFEQYF
NA | TRBD2 | TRBJ2-7 | TRBV27 | TGTGCCACCCAAGCGGGAGGACTTTACGAGCAGTACTTC | CATQAGGLYEQYF
NA | TRBD1 | TRBJ1-1 | TRBV29-1 | TGCAGCGTTAACAGGGGTCAGATGAACACTGAAGCTTTCTTT | CSVNRGQMNTEAFF
NA | NA | TRBJ1-1 | TRBV30 | TGTGCCTGGGACTATGCGGGGGGCACTGAAGCTTTCTTT | CAWDYAGGTEAFF
NA | TRBD1 | TRBJ2-4 | TRBV6-5 | TGTGCCAGCAGTTTCACAGGGGAGGCCAAAAACATTCAGTACTTC | CASSFTGEAKNIQYF
NA | NA | TRBJ1-1 | TRBV19 | TGTGCCAGTAGTCCTGACAGATGGAACACTGAAGCTTTCTTT | CASSPDRWNTEAFF
NA | NA | TRBJ1-5 | TRBV9 | TGTGCCAGCAGCGTAGGAGGAGGTGGAGATCAGCCCCAGCATTTT | CASSVGGGGDQPQHF
NA | TRBD1 | TRBJ2-5 | TRBV19 | TGTGCCAGTAGTATTGACCCGGGCAGGGGGAACACCCAGTACTTC | CASSIDPGRGNTQYF
NA | NA | TRBJ1-3 | TRBV10-3 | TGTGCCGCTCGGGGGGACGCTGGAAACACCATATATTTT | CAARGDAGNTIYF
NA | TRBD1 | TRBJ2-4 | TRBV7-2 | TGTGCCAGCAGCCCCCGAGGGGGACAGGGCATTCAGTACTTC | CASSPRGGQGIQYF
NA | NA | TRBJ2-2 | TRBV7-3 | TGTGCCAGCAGCCCCTCTGGGGGAGCCCGTTCCGGGGAGCTGTTTTTT | CASSPSGGARSGELFF
NA | NA | TRBJ2-2 | TRBV6-5 | TGTGCCAGCAGTTACGACACCGCGAACACCGGGGAGCTGTTTTTT | CASSYDTANTGELFF
NA | TRBD2 | TRBJ2-2 | TRBV27 | TGTGCCAGCAGTTTGGGCGGGAGCGGACACACCGGGGAGCTGTTTTTT | CASSLGGSGHTGELFF
NA | TRBD1 | TRBJ1-1 | TRBV10-2 | TGCGCCAGCACCCAGGGGGCCGCCACTGAAGCTTTCTTT | CASTQGAATEAFF
NA | NA | TRBJ2-7 | TRBV4-2 | TGTGCCAGCAGCCAAGATCCTCGGGCAGGGGAGAGCGAGCAGTACTTC | CASSQDPRAGESEQYF
NA | TRBD2 | TRBJ2-3 | TRBV4-2 | TGTGCCAGCAGCCAAGATCGCGGGAGGGCGCAGTATTTT | CASSQDRGRAQYF
NA | NA | TRBJ1-3 | TRBV19 | TGTGCCAGTAGTCTCCAGGGCGCTGGAAACACCATATATTTT | CASSLQGAGNTIYF
NA | NA | TRBJ1-1 | TRBV27 | TGTGCCAGCGGCCGATGGGGCACTGAAGCTTTCTTT | CASGRWGTEAFF
NA | TRBD1 | TRBJ2-5 | TRBV7-9 | TGTGCCAGCAGCAAAGAAATAGGGGGCCACGAGACCCAGTACTTC | CASSKEIGGHETQYF
NA | NA | TRBJ2-2 | TRBV7-2 | TGTGCCAGCAGCCCCTGGCAGTCCACCGGGGAGCTGTTTTTT | CASSPWQSTGELFF
NA | NA | TRBJ2-6 | TRBV28 | TGTGCCAGCAGTTTATCAGGGGGGACTTCTGGGGCCAACGTCCTGACTTTC | CASSLSGGTSGANVLTF
NA | TRBD1 | TRBJ2-7 | TRBV27 | TGTGCCAGCAGTACACAGGGGGAAGGGCACGAGCAGTACTTC | CASSTQGEGHEQYF
few | TRBD1 | TRBJ2-5 | TRBV9 | TGTGCCAGCAGCCCCAGACAGGGATACCAAGAGACCCAGTACTTC | CASSPRQGYQETQYF
NA | TRBD2 | TRBJ2-7 | TRBV19 | TGTGCCAGTAGTAGCACTAGCGGGAGGTCAAGCTCCTACGAGCAGTACTTC | CASSSTSGRSSSYEQYF
NA | TRBD2 | TRBJ2-1 | TRBV4-1 | TGCGCCAGCAGCCCGGGACTAGCGTCTAACAATGAGCAGTTCTTC | CASSPGLASNNEQFF
NA | TRBD1 | TRBJ2-5 | TRBV7-2 | TGTGCCAGCAGCATAAACAGGGGGCAGGAGACCCAGTACTTC | CASSINRGQETQYF
NA | NA | TRBJ2-2 | TRBV6-1 | TGTGCCAGCAGTGATCAAAGGGGATTGGACGGGGAGCTGTTTTTT | CASSDQRGLDGELFF
few | NA | TRBJ1-5 | TRBV28 | TGTGCCAGCAGCAAGAGATTTAGCAATCAGCCCCAGCATTTT | CASSKRFSNQPQHF
NA | TRBD1 | TRBJ1-1 | TRBV5-1 | TGCGCCAGCAGGGTGGGGACAGGGAACACTGAAGCTTTCTTT | CASRVGTGNTEAFF
NA | TRBD2 | TRBJ2-5 | TRBV28 | TGTGCCAGCAGTTTTTTGACGGGGAGGGGCCAAGAGACCCAGTACTTC | CASSFLTGRGQETQYF